The clone carrying this T cell receptor (beta chain) was found a few times. Its antigen is unidentified. This specimen belongs to a study of CD8 T cells in ankylosing spondylitis. Findings and limits, study-wide: Among TCR beta sequences, a motif of several highly homologous variants appeared characteristic of ankylosing spondylitis blood. Some of these motif variants have turned up before, in reports on reactive arthritis synovial fluid and blood. There was reportedly significant enrichment of clones that were disease-linked in matched ankylosing spondylitis synovial fluid.

Molecular-barcoded quantitative 5'-RACE produced these TCR beta libraries. TCRdb re-derived calls from the 5' RACE reads in MiXCR, one entry per CDR3 protein. The table has 200,000 to 300,000 distinct CDR3 sequences, under 35% seen once; the top ten hold about 4.2%. The CDR3 is made up of 14 amino acids. Germline lookup yields CDR1 SGDLS and CDR2 YYNGEE. Trimming removed 1 base from V and 5 bases from J, with 12 bases in between. The source of this sequence is a male donor with ankylosing spondylitis or in good health (not recorded which). The chain couples TRBV9 to TRBJ1-1; D is uncertain. Specimen: blood, either unsorted or a sorted T cell fraction (not recorded which). This chain's CDR3 is CASSVRPLVTEAFF. Written as DNA, the CDR3 is TGTGCCAGCAGCGTAAGACCCCTGGTAACTGAAGCTTTCTTT.